Shown below are 29 T cell receptor beta chains from a single sample sequenced in a study of blood T cell repertoires in COVID-19. Repertoires were generated with immunoSEQ multiplex PCR, while TCRdb's copy carries only in-frame clones and drops some. Among roughly 140,000 clones listed, 75% to 85% were seen once. The source material was peripheral blood. The origin of the receptors is a man between 60 and 75 years old with acute or convalescent COVID-19.

J is TRBJ2-3 and V is TRBV7-9, with 8 bases that match TRBD1. The germline V gene encodes CDR1 SEHNR and CDR2 FQNEAQ (reference sequence). This CDR3 is built from 16 residues. J lost 0 bases, V lost 8 bases, and 10 bases had no gene match. Here the CDR3 DNA reads TGTGCCAGCCAGACAGGGGCCCTCTCTAGCACAGATACGCAGTATTTT. Translation: CASQTGALSSTDTQYF.

With regard to this clone: Other nucleotide sequences from this sample produce the same CDR3. The chain links TRBV5-1 to TRBJ1-4; TRBD1 is a possible D gene (6 bases). The CDR3 has 14 residues. The V and J ends lost 4 bases and 5 bases respectively, with 12 bases between them. Germline CDR1 reads SGHRS; CDR2 reads YFSETQ. Here the CDR3 reads CASSLQGTNEKLFF. CDR3 nucleotides: TGCGCCAGCAGCCTACAGGGAACGAATGAAAAACTGTTTTTT.

The chain employs TRBV19 and TRBJ1-1; no clear D. There are 13 residues in the CDR3. The ends were cut back, 11 bases at V and 2 bases at J, with 15 bases in the middle. Germline V gives CDR1 LNHDA, CDR2 SQIVND (reference sequence). Here the CDR3 DNA reads TGTGCCTCGACGGGGTTGAAAAACACTGAAGCTTTCTTT. Translating it yields CASTGLKNTEAFF.

The chain has TRBV11-2 and TRBJ1-2; TRBD1 matches 7 bases. CDR1 and CDR2 (germline): SGHAT, FQNNGV. V was pared by 3 bases and J by 8 bases, with 9 bases of the junction left unmatched. This CDR3 spans 14 amino acids. CDR3 DNA: TGTGCCAGCAGCTTTGGAGGACAGGCAGCAGGCTACACCTTC. Protein: CASSFGGQAAGYTF.

This clone occurred a few times. The chain joins TRBV25-1 to TRBJ2-7; D call uncertain. Germline values: CDR1 MGHDK, CDR2 SYGVNS. The V end lost 4 bases, the J end lost 5 bases, and 6 bases lay between the germline ends. The CDR3 extends over 11 amino acids. CDR3 bases: TGTGCCAGCAGTGCCTACCACGAGCAGTACTTC. It encodes CASSAYHEQYF.

This rearrangement joins TRBV28 to TRBJ1-5, with TRBD1 matching 7 bases. V shed 1 base, J shed 3 bases, and the junction held 12 bases outside the gene matches. CDR3 length equals 18 residues. Germline V gene sequence: CDR1 MDHEN, CDR2 SYDVKM. The CDR3: CASSLLRQGSAFNQPQHF. CDR3 in DNA: TGTGCCAGCAGTTTATTACGACAGGGATCTGCCTTCAATCAGCCCCAGCATTTT.

This clone was seen only once. The chain recombines TRBV2 with TRBJ1-4; 8 nucleotides match TRBD1. This CDR3 region has 14 residues. In germline, CDR1 is SNHLY, CDR2 FYNNEI. With V trimmed by 7 bases and J by 6 bases, 7 bases remained unmatched. The CDR3 region is CASNPQGQDEKLFF. DNA of the CDR3: TGTGCCAGCAACCCCCAGGGACAGGATGAAAAACTGTTTTTT.

The count of this clone is one. The genes are TRBV15 and TRBJ2-3; no firm D call. This CDR3 has 17 amino acids. V dropped 1 base and J dropped 1 base, with 15 bases sitting between them. Germline-derived CDR1 and CDR2 are LNHNV and YYDKDF (reference sequence). The CDR3 DNA sequence: TGTGCCACCAGCAGAGTTCAGGCTCGTTCTGGCACAGATACGCAGTATTTT. Amino acids: CATSRVQARSGTDTQYF.

This clone was seen just once. This chain connects TRBV5-1 to TRBJ1-2, with 7 bases fitting TRBD1. Per the germline V gene, CDR1 is SGHRS and CDR2 is YFSETQ. The V and J ends lost 4 bases and 6 bases, in that order; junction bases with no gene match: 6. The CDR3 runs to 13 residues. Here the CDR3 reads CASSRTGVDGYTF. In DNA form, the CDR3 reads TGCGCCAGCAGCCGTACAGGGGTGGATGGCTACACCTTC.

The J gene is TRBJ2-5, the V gene TRBV5-1; 7 nucleotides agree with TRBD2. Germline CDR1 is SGHRS and CDR2 is YFSETQ. The length of the CDR3 is 15 residues. Trimming took 2 bases from V and 1 from J; bases not matched to a gene: 5. Here the CDR3 reads CASSFSGVFQETQYF. As DNA, the CDR3 is TGCGCCAGCAGCTTCAGCGGGGTATTCCAAGAGACCCAGTACTTC.

This clone was seen only a few times. The rearrangement links TRBV27 to TRBJ2-7; 8 bases map to TRBD1. CDR3 length: 15 residues. CDR1 is MNHEY and CDR2 is SMNVEV in the germline V gene (reference sequence). The V gene end was trimmed by 6 bases and the J gene end by 4 bases; junction bases not matched to a gene: 11. DNA of the CDR3: TGTGCCAGCAGCCAAGCCGGGACAGGTCTATACGAGCAGTACTTC. Translation: CASSQAGTGLYEQYF.

This chain connects TRBV5-1 to TRBJ2-2, with TRBD1 matching over 7 bases. Germline V CDR1 and CDR2: SGHRS, YFSETQ. The junction had 3 bases not matched to a gene; V was cut back by 4 bases and J by 0 bases. The CDR3 is 15 residues long. In DNA form, the CDR3 reads TGCGCCAGCAGCCTGGGACAGTCGAACACCGGGGAGCTGTTTTTT. Translated: CASSLGQSNTGELFF.

The chain employs TRBV6-5 and TRBJ2-3; D call uncertain. V was cut by 4 bases and J by 5 bases, with 4 bases left in between. The CDR3 totals 11 residues. Per germline, CDR1 MNHEY and CDR2 SVGAGI. CDR3 DNA: TGTGCCAGCAGTTCCCGAGATACGCAGTATTTT. Amino acid sequence: CASSSRDTQYF.

V is TRBV7-7 and J is TRBJ1-4, with 12 bases that match TRBD1. CDR3 length equals 17 residues. CDR1 and CDR2 from the germline V gene are SSHAT and FNYEAQ (reference sequence). V lost 4 bases and J lost 2; bases outside the gene matches: 5. The CDR3 here is CASSSRDRGRTNEKLFF. The CDR3 DNA sequence: TGTGCCAGCAGCTCCCGGGACAGGGGGCGGACTAATGAAAAACTGTTTTTT. The entire variable domain, with the rest obtained from reference TRBV7-7 and TRBJ1-4, is as follows: GAGVSQSPRYKVTKRGQDVTLRCDPISSHATLYWYQQALGQGPEFLTYFNYEAQPDKSGLPSDRFSAERPEGSISTLTIQRTEQRDSAMYRCASSSRDRGRTNEKLFFGSGTQLSVL.

The V call is TRBV12-3 or TRBV12-4, the J call TRBJ1-2; D unclear. The CDR3 spans 13 residues. V was trimmed by 6 bases and J by 1 base, leaving 9 bases between them. The CDR3 region is CASRQGSNYGYTF. CDR3 nucleotide sequence: TGTGCCAGCAGACAAGGGAGTAACTATGGCTACACCTTC.

This chain joins TRBV28 and TRBJ1-6; perhaps TRBD1 as D (6 bases). The ends were cut back, 8 bases at V and 13 bases at J, with 18 bases in the middle. Germline V gene data show CDR1 as MDHEN and CDR2 as SYDVKM. This CDR3 is built from 13 residues. This CDR3 is CASLAGVRLPLHF. In DNA, the CDR3 is TGTGCCAGCCTGGCAGGGGTACGTCTCCCCCTCCACTTT.

V is TRBV6-1 and J is TRBJ2-3; no reliable D call. Germline lookup yields CDR1 MNHNS and CDR2 SASEGT. V lost 3 bases and J 0 bases, leaving 16 bases between the germline ends. This CDR3 is 17 amino acids long. The CDR3 is CASSDTSATGSTDTQYF. CDR3 nucleotide sequence: TGTGCCAGCAGTGATACGTCGGCCACCGGGAGCACAGATACGCAGTATTTT.

V gene TRBV4-3 combines with J gene TRBJ1-4, with TRBD1 matching over 8 bases. The trim removed 1 base at V and 8 bases at J, leaving 9 bases unmatched. There are 16 residues in the CDR3. Germline V gives CDR1 LGHNA, CDR2 YSLEER. CDR3 nucleotides: TGCGCCAGCAGCCAAGTAGCGGACAGGGCTTACGAAAAACTGTTTTTT. Its translation: CASSQVADRAYEKLFF.

The V gene is TRBV3-1 (or the pseudogene TRBV3-2), the J gene TRBJ1-5; 10 positions match TRBD1. The CDR3 has 16 residues. V lost 6 bases to trimming and J lost 3 bases; unmatched junction nucleotides: 8. Germline CDR1 LGHDT, CDR2 YNNKEL (reference sequence). The CDR3 sequence is CASSTSGTGVNQPQHF. CDR3 nucleotide sequence: TGTGCCAGCAGTACTTCCGGGACAGGGGTCAATCAGCCCCAGCATTTT.

The V call is TRBV3-1 (or the pseudogene TRBV3-2), the J call TRBJ2-1, with a tentative D call TRBD1 (5 bases). The CDR3 runs to 14 residues. V gave up 4 bases and J gave up 8 bases, with 15 bases separating them. Germline CDR1 is LGHDT and CDR2 is YNNKEL (reference sequence). Here the CDR3 reads CASSPDRTPHEQFF. The CDR3 bases are TGTGCCAGCAGCCCCGACCGGACACCCCATGAGCAGTTCTTC.

Here the CDR3 DNA reads TGTGCCAGCAGTAGGCCAGGGGGCAAAGAGACCCAGTACTTC. It yields the protein CASSRPGGKETQYF. The chain links TRBV27 to TRBJ2-5; 8 bases fit TRBD1. This CDR3 spans 14 amino acids. Per germline, CDR1 MNHEY and CDR2 SMNVEV (reference sequence). The J segment lost 3 bases and the V segment lost 5 bases, leaving 5 bases of the junction unmatched.

The genes are TRBV15 and TRBJ1-1, with 8 bases identical to TRBD1. J gave up 0 bases and V 5 bases, and 5 bases lay outside the gene matches. The CDR3 length is 15 residues. Germline-derived CDR1 and CDR2 are LNHNV and YYDKDF (reference sequence). The CDR3 is CATSGRDRLNTEAFF. The CDR3 nucleotides are TGTGCCACCAGCGGGAGGGACAGGTTGAACACTGAAGCTTTCTTT.

The CDR3 protein is CAISGGGQKVYNEQFF. CDR3 nucleotides: TGTGCCATCAGTGGAGGGGGCCAGAAGGTTTACAATGAGCAGTTCTTC. The V call is TRBV10-3, the J call TRBJ2-1, with 7 positions matching TRBD1. The CDR3 spans 16 residues. The junction had 10 bases not matched to a gene; V was cut back by 4 bases and J by 4 bases. Germline assignment: CDR1 ENHRY and CDR2 SYGVKD.

This chain links TRBV29-1 with TRBJ2-1; D not resolved. Germline CDR1 is SQVTM and CDR2 is ANQGSEA. The CDR3 runs to 12 residues. V was shortened by 7 bases and J by 7 bases, with 14 bases between the two germline ends. CDR3 in DNA: TGCAGCGGAGCATCAAACCCGAATGAGCAGTTCTTC. Encoded protein: CSGASNPNEQFF.

CDR3 bases: TGTGCCAGCAGCTTGCGACAGACTCCCTACGAGCAGTACTTC. The encoded protein is CASSLRQTPYEQYF. The chain has TRBV7-2 and TRBJ2-7, with D maybe TRBD1 (5 bases). V dropped 3 bases and J dropped 2 bases, with 11 bases sitting between them. The CDR3 sequence is 14 residues long. Germline CDR1 and CDR2: SGHTA and FQGNSA.

The chain links TRBV28 to TRBJ1-5; 8 bases are a match to TRBD1. Germline assignment: CDR1 MDHEN and CDR2 SYDVKM. Germline trimming cut 6 bases from V and 4 bases from J; bases unmatched to any gene: 8. CDR3 length equals 15 residues. The CDR3 loop is CASSQGDRQNQPQHF. The CDR3 DNA sequence: TGTGCCAGCAGCCAAGGGGACAGGCAAAATCAGCCCCAGCATTTT.

V and J are TRBV5-1 and TRBJ1-5; 7 nucleotides align to TRBD1. V shed 0 bases, J shed 4 bases, and the junction held 4 bases outside the gene matches. Per germline, CDR1 SGHRS and CDR2 YFSETQ. This CDR3 has 15 amino acids. CDR3 nucleotides: TGCGCCAGCAGCTTGGATGGACAGGTTAATCAGCCCCAGCATTTT. It codes for CASSLDGQVNQPQHF.

This chain connects TRBV5-4 to TRBJ2-5; 7 positions agree with TRBD1. The ends lost 6 bases at V and 1 base at J; junction bases unmatched: 6. Germline CDR1 is SGHNT and CDR2 is YYREEE (reference sequence). CDR3 length: 14 residues. CDR3 DNA: TGTGCCAGCACCGCACAGGGGACCCAAGAGACCCAGTACTTC. Its protein product is CASTAQGTQETQYF.

The chain joins TRBV28 to TRBJ1-1; D is unclear. The germline CDR1 and CDR2 sequences are MDHEN and SYDVKM. This CDR3 is built from 14 residues. V lost 7 bases, J lost 3 bases, and 15 bases lay in between. In DNA form, the CDR3 reads TGTGCCAGCAAAACCCCCCGCGGGGACACTGAAGCTTTCTTT. Translated: CASKTPRGDTEAFF. Based on the CDR3 plus reference TRBV28 and TRBJ1-1, the full variable domain is DVKVTQSSRYLVKRTGEKVFLECVQDMDHENMFWYRQDPGLGLRLIYFSYDVKMKEKGDIPEGYSVSREKKERFSLILESASTNQTSMYLCASKTPRGDTEAFFGQGTRLTVV.